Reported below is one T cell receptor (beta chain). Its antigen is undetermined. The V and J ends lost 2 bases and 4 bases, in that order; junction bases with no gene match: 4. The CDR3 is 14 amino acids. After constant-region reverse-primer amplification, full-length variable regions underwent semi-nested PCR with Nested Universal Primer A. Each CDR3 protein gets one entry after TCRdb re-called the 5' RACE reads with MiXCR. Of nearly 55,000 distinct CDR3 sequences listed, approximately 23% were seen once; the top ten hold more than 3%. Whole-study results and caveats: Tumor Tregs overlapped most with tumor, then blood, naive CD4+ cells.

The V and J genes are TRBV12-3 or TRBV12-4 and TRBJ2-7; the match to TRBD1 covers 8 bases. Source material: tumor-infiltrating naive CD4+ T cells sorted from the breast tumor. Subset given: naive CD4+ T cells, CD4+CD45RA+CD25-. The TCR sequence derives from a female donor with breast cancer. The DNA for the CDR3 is TGTGCCAGCAGTTTACAGGGGGCAGTTTACGAGCAGTACTTC. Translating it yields CASSLQGAVYEQYF.